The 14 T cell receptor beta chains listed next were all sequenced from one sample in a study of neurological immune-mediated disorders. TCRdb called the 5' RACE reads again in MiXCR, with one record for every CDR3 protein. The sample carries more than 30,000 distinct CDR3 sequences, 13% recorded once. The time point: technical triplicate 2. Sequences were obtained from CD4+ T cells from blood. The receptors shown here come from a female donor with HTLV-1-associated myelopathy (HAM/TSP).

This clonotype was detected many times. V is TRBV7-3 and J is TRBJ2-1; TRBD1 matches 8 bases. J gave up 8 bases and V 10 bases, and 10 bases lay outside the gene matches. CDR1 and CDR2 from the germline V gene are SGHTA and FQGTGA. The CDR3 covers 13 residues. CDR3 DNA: TGTGCCACAAAACTCGCAGGGGGCCATGAGCAGTTCTTC. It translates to CATKLAGGHEQFF.

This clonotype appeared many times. The CDR3 coding sequence is TGTGCCAGCAGCCGACGGACAGTTTATAGCAATCAGCCCCAGCATTTT. Protein sequence: CASSRRTVYSNQPQHF. The chain couples TRBV12-3 or TRBV12-4 to TRBJ1-5; TRBD1 is a possible D gene (6 bases). CDR3 length equals 16 residues. V was pared by 6 bases and J by 0 bases, with 15 bases between.

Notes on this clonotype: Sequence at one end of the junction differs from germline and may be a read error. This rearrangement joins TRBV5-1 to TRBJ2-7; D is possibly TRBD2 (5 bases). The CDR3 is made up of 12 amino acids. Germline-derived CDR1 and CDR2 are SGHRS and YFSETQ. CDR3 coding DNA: TGCGCCAACAGCCTTGCGGGTGGAGAGCAGTACTTC. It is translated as CANSLAGGEQYF.

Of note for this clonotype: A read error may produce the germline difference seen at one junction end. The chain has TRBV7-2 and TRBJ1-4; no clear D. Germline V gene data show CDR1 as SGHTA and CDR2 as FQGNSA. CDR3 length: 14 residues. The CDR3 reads CASSYTWMGEKLFF. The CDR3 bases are TGTGCCAGCAGCTACACATGGATGGGTGAAAAACTTTTTTTT.

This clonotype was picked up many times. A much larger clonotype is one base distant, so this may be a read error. CDR3 DNA: TGTGCCAACAGCTTTGGGGCCCGAACTGAAGCTTTCTTT. Translation gives CANSFGARTEAFF. V and J are TRBV11-2 and TRBJ1-1; tentatively, D is TRBD1 (5 bases). This CDR3 has 13 residues. CDR1 is SGHAT, CDR2 FQNNGV, per germline.

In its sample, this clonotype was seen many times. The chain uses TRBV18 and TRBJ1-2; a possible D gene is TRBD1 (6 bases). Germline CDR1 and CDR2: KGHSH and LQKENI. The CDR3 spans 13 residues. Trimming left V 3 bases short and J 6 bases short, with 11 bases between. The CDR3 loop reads CASSPLDRNGYTF. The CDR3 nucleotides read TGTGCCAGCTCACCCTTGGACAGAAATGGCTACACCTTC.

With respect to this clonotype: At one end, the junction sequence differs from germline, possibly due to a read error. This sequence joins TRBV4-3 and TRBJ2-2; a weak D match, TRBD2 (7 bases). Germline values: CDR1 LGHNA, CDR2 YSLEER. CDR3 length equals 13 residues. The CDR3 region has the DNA TGCGCCAGCAGCCTTGCGGGGGACACCGGGGAGCTGTTT. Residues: CASSLAGDTGELF.

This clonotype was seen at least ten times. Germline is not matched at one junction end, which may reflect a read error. The CDR3 DNA sequence: TGTGCCTGCAGTGGACGGGACAAAACTAACTATGGCTACACCTTC. It codes for CACSGRDKTNYGYTF. J is TRBJ1-2 and V is TRBV6-6; D possibly corresponds to TRBD1 (6 bases). Germline CDR1 reads MNHNY; CDR2 reads SVGAGI (reference sequence). This CDR3 contains 15 residues.

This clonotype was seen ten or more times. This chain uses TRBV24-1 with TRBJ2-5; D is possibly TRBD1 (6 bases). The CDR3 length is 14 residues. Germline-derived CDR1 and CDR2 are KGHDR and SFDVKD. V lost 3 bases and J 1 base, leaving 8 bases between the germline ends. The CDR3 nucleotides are TGTGCCACCAGTGATCACAGGGCCCAAGAGACCCAGTACTTC. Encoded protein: CATSDHRAQETQYF.

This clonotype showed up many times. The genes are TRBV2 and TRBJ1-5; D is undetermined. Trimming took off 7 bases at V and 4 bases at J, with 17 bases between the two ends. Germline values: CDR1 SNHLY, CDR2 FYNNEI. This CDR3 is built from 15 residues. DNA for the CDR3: TGTGCCAGCACTCTCCAGGACCCCCCTAATCAGCCCCAGCATTTT. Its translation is CASTLQDPPNQPQHF.

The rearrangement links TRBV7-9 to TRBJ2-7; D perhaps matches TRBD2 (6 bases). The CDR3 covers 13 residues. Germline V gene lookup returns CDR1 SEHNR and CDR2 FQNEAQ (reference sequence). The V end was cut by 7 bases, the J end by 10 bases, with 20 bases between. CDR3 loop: CASIPNRGGDQYF. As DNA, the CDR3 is TGTGCCAGCATCCCGAACCGGGGAGGCGATCAGTACTTC.

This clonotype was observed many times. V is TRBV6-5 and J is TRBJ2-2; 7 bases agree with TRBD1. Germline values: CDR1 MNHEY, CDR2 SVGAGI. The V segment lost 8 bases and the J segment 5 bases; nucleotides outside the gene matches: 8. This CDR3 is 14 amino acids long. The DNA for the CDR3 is TGTGCCAGCGCCCGGGACAGAAATACCGGGGAGCTGTTTTTT. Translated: CASARDRNTGELFF.

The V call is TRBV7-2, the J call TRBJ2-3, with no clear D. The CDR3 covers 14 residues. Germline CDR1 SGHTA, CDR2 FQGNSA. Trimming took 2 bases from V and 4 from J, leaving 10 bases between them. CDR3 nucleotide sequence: TGTGCCAGCAGCTTAATATTGGCTGCAGATACGCAGTATTTT. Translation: CASSLILAADTQYF.

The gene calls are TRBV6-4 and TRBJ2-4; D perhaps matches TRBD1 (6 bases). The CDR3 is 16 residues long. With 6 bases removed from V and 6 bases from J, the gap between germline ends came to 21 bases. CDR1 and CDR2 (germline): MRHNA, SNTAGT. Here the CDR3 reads CASSGDGDISLNIQYF. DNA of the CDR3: TGTGCCAGCAGCGGAGACGGGGACATCTCATTAAACATTCAGTACTTC.